In its sample, the clone carrying this T cell receptor beta chain was seen a few times. Its cognate antigen is unknown. The sample originates from a study of T-cell memory formation after mild COVID-19. Study conclusions and caveats: Later expanders leaned toward CD4+, whereas clones contracting from day 15 to 85 were balanced CD4/CD8. Contracting CD4+ clones were located mainly in CM and EM, and CD8+ clones in EMRA.

The CDR3 spans 14 residues. Trimming cost V 1 base and J 2 bases, with 9 bases left between them. The germline V gene has CDR1 MDHEN and CDR2 SYDVKM. The TCR alpha and TCR beta cDNA libraries, bearing sample barcodes and UMIs, were generated by 5'RACE using constant-segment primers. TCRdb analysed the 5' RACE reads with MiXCR anew, one entry per CDR3 protein. The profile covers 65,000 to 90,000 distinct CDR3 sequences, with 11% to 15% appearing a single time and around 29% taken by the ten largest. The source material was PBMCs or a T cell subset sorted from them (not recorded which). This clonotype was obtained from an adult woman who had mild COVID-19 (a few samples of this study predate the infection). Cell type and time point are not known. The V gene is TRBV28, the J gene TRBJ2-7; no firm D call. The CDR3 here is CASSLLRKTYEQYF. CDR3 sequence (DNA): TGTGCCAGCAGTTTATTGCGGAAAACCTACGAGCAGTACTTC.